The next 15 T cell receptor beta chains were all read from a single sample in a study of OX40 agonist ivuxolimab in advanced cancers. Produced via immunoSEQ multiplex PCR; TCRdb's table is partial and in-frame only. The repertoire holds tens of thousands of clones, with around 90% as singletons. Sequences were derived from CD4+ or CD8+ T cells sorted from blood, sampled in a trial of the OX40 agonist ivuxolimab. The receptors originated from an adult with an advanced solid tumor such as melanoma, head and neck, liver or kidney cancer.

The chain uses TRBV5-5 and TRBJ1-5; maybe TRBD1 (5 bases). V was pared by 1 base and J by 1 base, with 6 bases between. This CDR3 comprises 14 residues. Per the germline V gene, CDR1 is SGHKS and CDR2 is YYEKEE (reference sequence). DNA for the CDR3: TGTGCCAGCAGCTTGTGGGGGAGCAATCAGCCCCAGCATTTT. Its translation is CASSLWGSNQPQHF.

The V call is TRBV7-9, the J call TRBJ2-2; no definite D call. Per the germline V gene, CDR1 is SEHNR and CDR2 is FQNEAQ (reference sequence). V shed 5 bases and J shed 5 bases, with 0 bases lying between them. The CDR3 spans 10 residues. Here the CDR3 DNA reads TGTGCCAGCAGCACCGGGGAGCTGTTTTTT. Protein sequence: CASSTGELFF.

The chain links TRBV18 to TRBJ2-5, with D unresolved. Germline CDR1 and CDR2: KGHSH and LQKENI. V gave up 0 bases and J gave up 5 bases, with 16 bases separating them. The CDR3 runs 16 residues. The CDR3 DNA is TGTGCCAGCTCACCACCGGGCGCGGCGTACGGGGAGACCCAGTACTTC. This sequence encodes CASSPPGAAYGETQYF.

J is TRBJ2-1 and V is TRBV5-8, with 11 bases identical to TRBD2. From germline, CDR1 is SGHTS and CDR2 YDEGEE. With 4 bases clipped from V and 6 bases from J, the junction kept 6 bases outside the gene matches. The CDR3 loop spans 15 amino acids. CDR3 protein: CASSAGTSGINEQFF. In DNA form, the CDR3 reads TGTGCCAGCAGCGCCGGGACTAGCGGTATCAATGAGCAGTTCTTC. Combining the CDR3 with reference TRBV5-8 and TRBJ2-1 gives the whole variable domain EAGVTQSPTHLIKTRGQQATLRCSPISGHTSVYWYQQALGLGLQFLLWYDEGEERNRGNFPPRFSGRQFPNYSSELNVNALELEDSALYLCASSAGTSGINEQFFGPGTRLTVL.

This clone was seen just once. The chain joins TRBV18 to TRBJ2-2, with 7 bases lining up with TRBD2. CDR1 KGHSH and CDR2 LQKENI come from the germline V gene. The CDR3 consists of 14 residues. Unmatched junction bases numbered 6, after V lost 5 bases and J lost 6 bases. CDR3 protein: CASSSWGLPGELFF. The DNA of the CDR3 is TGTGCCAGCTCATCCTGGGGACTACCCGGGGAGCTGTTTTTT.

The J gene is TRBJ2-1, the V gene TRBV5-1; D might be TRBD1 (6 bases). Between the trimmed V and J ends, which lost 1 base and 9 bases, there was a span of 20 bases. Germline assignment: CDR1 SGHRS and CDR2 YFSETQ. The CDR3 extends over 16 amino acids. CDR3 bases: TGCGCCAGCAGCTTGCACCCCGGACAGACTCGAAGTGAGCAGTTCTTC. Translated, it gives CASSLHPGQTRSEQFF. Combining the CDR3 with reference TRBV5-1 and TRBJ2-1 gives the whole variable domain KAGVTQTPRYLIKTRGQQVTLSCSPISGHRSVSWYQQTPGQGLQFLFEYFSETQRNKGNFPGRFSGRQFSNSRSEMNVSTLELGDSALYLCASSLHPGQTRSEQFFGPGTRLTVL.

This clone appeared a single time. CDR3 residues: CASSSKTKDRGQLNTEAFF. The CDR3, as DNA: TGTGCCAGCAGCTCGAAAACTAAGGACAGGGGGCAGTTGAACACTGAAGCTTTCTTT. This sequence joins TRBV11-2 and TRBJ1-1, with 11 bases fitting TRBD1. Trimming removed 4 bases from V and 0 bases from J; junction bases left unmatched: 13. CDR3 length: 19 amino acids. In germline, CDR1 is SGHAT, CDR2 FQNNGV.

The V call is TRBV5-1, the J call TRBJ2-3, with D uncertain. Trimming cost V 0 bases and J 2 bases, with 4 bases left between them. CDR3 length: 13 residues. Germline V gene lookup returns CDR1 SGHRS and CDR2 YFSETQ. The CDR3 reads CASSLDNTDTQYF. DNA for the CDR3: TGCGCCAGCAGCTTGGACAACACAGATACGCAGTATTTT.

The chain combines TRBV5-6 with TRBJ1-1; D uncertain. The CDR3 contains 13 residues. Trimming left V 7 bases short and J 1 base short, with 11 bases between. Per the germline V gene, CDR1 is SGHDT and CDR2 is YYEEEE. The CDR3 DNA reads TGTGCCAGCGTTGGACGGGAGAACACTGAAGCTTTCTTT. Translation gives CASVGRENTEAFF.

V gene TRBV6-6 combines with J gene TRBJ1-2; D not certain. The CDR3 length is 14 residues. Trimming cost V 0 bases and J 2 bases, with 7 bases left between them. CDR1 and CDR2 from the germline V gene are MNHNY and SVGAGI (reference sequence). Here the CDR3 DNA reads TGTGCCAGCAGTTACTCGGGCAGGAACTATGGCTACACCTTC. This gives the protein CASSYSGRNYGYTF.

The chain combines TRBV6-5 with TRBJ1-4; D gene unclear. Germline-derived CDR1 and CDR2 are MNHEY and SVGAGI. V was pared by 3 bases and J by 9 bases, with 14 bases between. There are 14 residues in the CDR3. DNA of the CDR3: TGTGCCAGCAGTTATTCGGGAGTGGCTAAAAAACTGTTTTTT. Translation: CASSYSGVAKKLFF.

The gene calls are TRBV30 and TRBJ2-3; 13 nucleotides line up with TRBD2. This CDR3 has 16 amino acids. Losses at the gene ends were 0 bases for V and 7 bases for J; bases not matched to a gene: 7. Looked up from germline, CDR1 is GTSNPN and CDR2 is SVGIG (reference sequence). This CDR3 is CAWSVQLTSGRHTQYF. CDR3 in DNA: TGTGCCTGGAGTGTACAACTGACTAGCGGGAGGCATACGCAGTATTTT.

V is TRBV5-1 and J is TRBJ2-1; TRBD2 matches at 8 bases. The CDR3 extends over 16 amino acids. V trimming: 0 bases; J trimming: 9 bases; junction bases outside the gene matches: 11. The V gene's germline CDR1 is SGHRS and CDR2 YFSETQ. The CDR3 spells CASSLALAGRGSEQFF. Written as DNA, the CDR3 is TGCGCCAGCAGCTTGGCCCTAGCGGGCCGCGGTAGTGAGCAGTTCTTC.

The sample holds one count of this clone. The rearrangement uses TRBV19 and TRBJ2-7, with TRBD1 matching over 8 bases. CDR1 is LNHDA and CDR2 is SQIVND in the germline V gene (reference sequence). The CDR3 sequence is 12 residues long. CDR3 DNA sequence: TGTACCCGACCGACAGGGGACTACGAGCAGTACTTC. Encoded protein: CTRPTGDYEQYF.

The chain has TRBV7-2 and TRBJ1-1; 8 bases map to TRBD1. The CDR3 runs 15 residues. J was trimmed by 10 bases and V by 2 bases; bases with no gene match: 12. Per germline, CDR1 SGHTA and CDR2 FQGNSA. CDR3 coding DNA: TGTGCCAGCAGCTTAATGCAGGGGGCGTCCTCCGCAGCTTTCTTT. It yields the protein CASSLMQGASSAAFF.